These 18 T cell receptor beta chains were sequenced from one sample in a study of sequential checkpoint blockade in melanoma. Treatment here: randomized to nivolumab then ipilimumab (arm A) or the reverse (arm B). Clones were read by immunoSEQ multiplex PCR, and TCRdb kept only the in-frame ones, dropping some. The table records 23,000 or so clones, roughly 70% of them present only once. This specimen consisted of CD8+ T cells sorted from blood (inferred from file names), obtained from a patient given nivolumab and ipilimumab in sequence. Every receptor here comes from a human donor with melanoma.

The chain employs TRBV7-8 and TRBJ2-7; 9 bases align to TRBD1. Trimming at V came to 1 base and at J to 4 bases, leaving 5 bases not matched to a gene. The CDR3 has 15 residues. Germline V gene data show CDR1 as SGHVS and CDR2 as FQNEAQ. This chain's CDR3 is CASSLVGTGQYEQYF. CDR3 nucleotides: TGTGCCAGCAGCTTAGTGGGGACAGGGCAATACGAGCAGTACTTC. Filled out from reference TRBV7-8 and TRBJ2-7, the complete variable domain reads GAGVSQSPRYKVAKRGQDVALRCDPISGHVSLFWYQQALGQGPEFLTYFQNEAQLDKSGLPSDRFFAERPEGSVSTLKIQRTQQEDSAVYLCASSLVGTGQYEQYFGPGTRLTVT.

The CDR3 sequence is CASSLVPGYGNTIYF. DNA of the CDR3: TGTGCCAGCAGCTTAGTTCCGGGGTATGGAAACACCATATATTTT. V gene TRBV11-2 combines with J gene TRBJ1-3, with D unresolved. The germline gives CDR1 SGHAT, CDR2 FQNNGV. The CDR3 is 15 residues long. Trimming removed 1 base from V and 3 bases from J, with 10 bases in between.

V usage is TRBV5-1 and J usage is TRBJ1-6; D is perhaps TRBD1 (6 bases). V shed 3 bases and J shed 0 bases, with 10 bases lying between them. The germline gives CDR1 SGHRS, CDR2 YFSETQ. The CDR3 loop spans 16 amino acids. CDR3 region: CASSYAGVSYNSPLHF. DNA of the CDR3: TGCGCCAGCAGCTATGCAGGGGTCTCCTATAATTCACCCCTCCACTTT.

The gene calls are TRBV4-1 and TRBJ1-2; D call uncertain. The V gene lost 0 bases and the J gene lost 7 bases, with 12 bases spanning the gap. CDR3 length: 14 amino acids. Germline V gene data show CDR1 as MGHRA and CDR2 as YSYEKL. The CDR3 loop is CASSQDGSALGYTF. CDR3 bases: TGCGCCAGCAGCCAAGATGGCAGCGCCCTTGGCTACACCTTC.

The V gene is TRBV7-7, the J gene TRBJ2-5, with a tentative D call TRBD2 (6 bases). V was pared by 5 bases and J by 1 base, with 11 bases between. Germline CDR1 reads SSHAT; CDR2 reads FNYEAQ (reference sequence). The CDR3 covers 14 residues. CDR3 protein: CASSQVGGQETQYF. Here the CDR3 DNA reads TGTGCCAGCAGCCAGGTCGGGGGCCAAGAGACCCAGTACTTC.

The V and J genes are TRBV4-3 and TRBJ2-3; 8 positions match TRBD2. After removal of 0 bases from V and 2 bases from J, the junction contained 10 bases not matched to a gene. Germline CDR1 is LGHNA and CDR2 is YSLEER. The CDR3 has 18 residues. CDR3 in DNA: TGCGCCAGCAGCCAAGATCCTACCAGCGGGGGCACCACAGATACGCAGTATTTT. The encoded protein is CASSQDPTSGGTTDTQYF.

The chain combines TRBV6-5 with TRBJ2-3, with TRBD1 identical over 7 bases. Trimming removed 5 bases from V and 2 bases from J; junction bases left unmatched: 4. Germline assignment: CDR1 MNHEY and CDR2 SVGAGI. CDR3 length: 14 amino acids. The CDR3 DNA reads as TGTGCCAGCAGTACGGGACAGCACACAGATACGCAGTATTTT. Amino acid sequence: CASSTGQHTDTQYF.

V is TRBV28 and J is TRBJ2-3; 9 nucleotides agree with TRBD2. Per germline, CDR1 MDHEN and CDR2 SYDVKM. This CDR3 region has 15 residues. The ends lost 6 bases at V and 3 bases at J; junction bases unmatched: 7. CDR3 coding DNA: TGTGCCAGCAGCCTTTACGCGGGGGGGACAGATACGCAGTATTTT. As protein: CASSLYAGGTDTQYF.

This clone was seen once. CDR3 nucleotides: TGTGCCAGCATCCCGGACCGGGGGGGGATAAATACGCAGTATTTT. As protein: CASIPDRGGINTQYF. The chain recombines TRBV6-1 with TRBJ2-3; the match to TRBD2 covers 8 bases. V was clipped by 7 bases and J by 7 bases; unmatched bases: 13. Germline V gene sequence: CDR1 MNHNS, CDR2 SASEGT. The CDR3 has 15 residues.

The gene calls are TRBV7-2 and TRBJ2-7; possibly TRBD2 for D (7 bases). The CDR3 is made up of 14 amino acids. V was pared by 1 base and J by 3 bases, with 10 bases between. Germline V lookup: CDR1 SGHTA, CDR2 FQGNSA. The CDR3 DNA sequence: TGTGCCAGCAGCTTAGGGGGGGGGCTCTACGAGCAGTACTTC. Amino acids: CASSLGGGLYEQYF.

In its sample, this clone was seen once. The gene calls are TRBV15 and TRBJ1-1; 8 positions match TRBD1. V shed 2 bases and J 1 base; nucleotides not matched to a gene: 0. The CDR3 covers 14 residues. CDR1 is LNHNV, CDR2 YYDKDF, per germline (reference sequence). CDR3 sequence (DNA): TGTGCCACCAGCAGACAGGGGGCGAACACTGAAGCTTTCTTT. Its protein is CATSRQGANTEAFF.

The chain is built from TRBV6-1 and TRBJ2-3, with 9 bases that match TRBD1. The V segment lost 5 bases and the J segment 2 bases; nucleotides outside the gene matches: 5. The CDR3 contains 15 residues. Germline lookup yields CDR1 MNHNS and CDR2 SASEGT. CDR3 amino acids: CASSFGQGTTDTQYF. The CDR3, as DNA: TGTGCCAGCAGTTTCGGACAGGGGACCACAGATACGCAGTATTTT.

This rearrangement joins TRBV27 to TRBJ2-4; 8 bases are a match to TRBD2. The CDR3 runs 17 residues. Germline CDR1 MNHEY, CDR2 SMNVEV (reference sequence). The J segment lost 8 bases and the V segment lost 3 bases, leaving 15 bases of the junction unmatched. The chain's CDR3 is CASSLGDGGAPRDIQYF. DNA of the CDR3: TGTGCCAGCAGTTTGGGCGACGGGGGGGCTCCTAGGGACATTCAGTACTTC.

This chain connects TRBV5-6 to TRBJ2-5; 15 bases match TRBD2. Germline V CDR1 and CDR2: SGHDT, YYEEEE. The CDR3 has 17 amino acids. The trim removed 4 bases at V and 0 bases at J, leaving 4 bases unmatched. CDR3 protein: CASSLGLAGGNQETQYF. The CDR3 DNA sequence: TGTGCCAGCAGCCTAGGACTAGCGGGGGGGAACCAAGAGACCCAGTACTTC.

This chain joins TRBV5-6 and TRBJ2-7; 10 bases line up with TRBD1. CDR3 size: 13 residues. Unmatched junction bases numbered 3, after V lost 3 bases and J lost 6 bases. CDR1 and CDR2 (germline): SGHDT, YYEEEE. This CDR3 reads CASSSGQGVEQYV. The CDR3 DNA reads TGTGCCAGCAGCTCTGGACAGGGGGTCGAGCAGTACGTC.

The chain combines TRBV6-5 with TRBJ2-7, with D perhaps TRBD1 (5 bases). V lost 5 bases and J lost 4, with 9 bases in between. Germline V CDR1 and CDR2: MNHEY, SVGAGI. This CDR3 is 12 amino acids long. The CDR3 here is CASSQGPYEQYV. The CDR3 DNA follows: TGTGCCAGCAGTCAGGGTCCGTACGAGCAGTACGTC.

This clone appeared once. The chain carries TRBV5-1 and TRBJ2-1; tentative D call: TRBD1 (5 bases). This CDR3 comprises 12 residues. Germline CDR1 and CDR2: SGHRS and YFSETQ. V gave up 3 bases and J gave up 8 bases, with 9 bases separating them. The CDR3 DNA reads as TGCGCCAGCAGCTCTCAGGGTGATGAGCAGTTCTTC. The encoded protein is CASSSQGDEQFF.

The chain couples TRBV27 to TRBJ2-3; D is perhaps TRBD1 (8 bases). The CDR3 runs 16 residues. The germline V gene encodes CDR1 MNHEY and CDR2 SMNVEV (reference sequence). Trimming shortened V by 5 bases and J by 4 bases, and 19 bases separated the two germline ends. This CDR3 reads CASSTGGQEIPDTQYF. The CDR3 DNA reads as TGTGCCAGCAGTACGGGGGGACAGGAGATACCAGATACGCAGTATTTT.